What follows describes a single T cell receptor (beta chain). The antigen is unknown. The sample originates from a study of T-cell reconstitution after alpha-beta-depleted transplantation in children. The study's findings and limits: Reportedly, only several hundred clones from non-depleted graft cells drove alpha-beta T-cell counts at about two months.

As it was prepared, the TCRbeta library received unique molecular identifiers. TCRdb analysed the PCR reads with MiXCR anew, one entry per CDR3 protein. The data show 400,000 to 450,000 distinct CDR3 sequences, approximately 42% seen once. CDR1 is SGHRS and CDR2 is YFSETQ in the germline V gene. Trimming left V 1 base short and J 7 bases short, with 11 bases between. The CDR3 extends over 14 amino acids. The material sequenced was PBMCs, taken before TCRalphabeta/CD19-depleted stem cell transplant. The TCR comes from a girl aged 2-10 years with aplastic anemia, due to receive a stem cell transplant. The V gene is TRBV5-1, the J gene TRBJ2-2, with D uncertain. This chain's CDR3 is CASSLYVGSGELFF. DNA for the CDR3: TGCGCCAGCAGCTTGTATGTCGGAAGCGGGGAGCTGTTTTTT.